Presented here are 24 T cell receptor beta chains from one specimen sequenced in a study of blood T cell repertoires in COVID-19. Sequenced by immunoSEQ multiplex PCR; TCRdb stores in-frame clones only, minus some. The sample has about 120,000 clones; 90% are singletons. Sequencing used peripheral blood. These receptors all come from a woman aged 60-70 years with COVID-19, enrolled during active disease.

This clone has a single count. The CDR3 region has the DNA TGTGCCAGCAGCCTCGAGACAGGGGGCAAGGGCGAGCAGTACTTC. As protein: CASSLETGGKGEQYF. This rearrangement joins TRBV9 to TRBJ2-7; 10 positions match TRBD1. Germline-derived CDR1 and CDR2 are SGDLS and YYNGEE. This CDR3 comprises 15 residues. With V trimmed by 4 bases and J by 6 bases, 10 bases remained unmatched.

This clone is termed medium-sized. V usage is TRBV6-4 and J usage is TRBJ2-3; 10 bases are shared with TRBD2. Germline loops: CDR1 MRHNA, CDR2 SNTAGT. Losses at the gene ends were 3 bases for V and 2 bases for J; bases not matched to a gene: 2. The CDR3 consists of 15 residues. CDR3 in DNA: TGTGCCAGCAGTGAAAGCGGGGGGGCCACAGATACGCAGTATTTT. This translates into CASSESGGATDTQYF.

The chain couples TRBV4-2 to TRBJ2-1; 10 bases match TRBD2. This CDR3 is 17 amino acids long. Germline CDR1 is LGHNA and CDR2 is YNFKEQ. Unmatched junction bases numbered 6, after V lost 0 bases and J lost 4 bases. CDR3 amino acids: CASSQDLQRGGYNEQFF. CDR3 sequence (DNA): TGTGCCAGCAGCCAAGATCTCCAGCGGGGGGGTTACAATGAGCAGTTCTTC.

The chain uses TRBV12-3 or TRBV12-4 and TRBJ1-1, with D perhaps matching TRBD1 (5 bases). V gave up 7 bases and J gave up 4 bases, with 13 bases separating them. This CDR3 has 13 amino acids. CDR3 sequence (DNA): TGTGCCAGCACCTTGACAGATTCCACTGAAGCTTTCTTT. Its translation: CASTLTDSTEAFF.

The rearrangement links TRBV4-1 to TRBJ1-2; D is undetermined. The V end was cut by 0 bases, the J end by 4 bases, with 9 bases between. CDR1 MGHRA and CDR2 YSYEKL come from the germline V gene. The CDR3 length is 14 residues. CDR3 in DNA: TGCGCCAGCAGCCAAGAAGAGGGTACCTATGGCTACACCTTC. Its protein product is CASSQEEGTYGYTF.

This clone was seen a handful of times. The chain joins TRBV6-5 to TRBJ2-2; 8 bases line up with TRBD1. CDR3 size: 15 residues. The J segment lost 4 bases and the V segment lost 5 bases, leaving 6 bases of the junction unmatched. Germline CDR1 MNHEY, CDR2 SVGAGI. The CDR3 DNA is TGTGCCAGCAGTCCCCGGACAGGGAGCACCGGGGAGCTGTTTTTT. It is translated as CASSPRTGSTGELFF.

This chain uses TRBV2 with TRBJ1-3; no firm D call. This CDR3 is 16 amino acids long. Germline V lookup: CDR1 SNHLY, CDR2 FYNNEI. The V end lost 3 bases, the J end lost 3 bases, and 15 bases lay between the germline ends. The CDR3 bases are TGTGCCAGCAGTGACTTACGGGCCGGAGGTGGAAACACCATATATTTT. Translation: CASSDLRAGGGNTIYF.

This chain uses TRBV4-1 with TRBJ1-2; no firm D call. Germline V gene lookup returns CDR1 MGHRA and CDR2 YSYEKL. The CDR3 consists of 14 residues. Trimming removed 4 bases at V and 1 base at J, with 10 bases between. Here the CDR3 reads CASSLGAFNYGYTF. CDR3 in DNA: TGCGCCAGCAGCCTCGGAGCCTTTAACTATGGCTACACCTTC.

This clone was picked up one time. This chain links TRBV5-6 with TRBJ1-4; unclear D gene. The CDR3 extends over 13 amino acids. Trimming removed 1 base from V and 5 bases from J, with 6 bases in between. In germline, CDR1 is SGHDT, CDR2 YYEEEE. The CDR3 region has the DNA TGTGCCAGCAGCTTGCCTACCAATGAAAAACTGTTTTTT. Its translation: CASSLPTNEKLFF.

This rearrangement joins TRBV6-2 or TRBV6-3 to TRBJ2-7; tentatively, D is TRBD2 (7 bases). V lost 4 bases to trimming and J lost 6 bases, with 19 bases between them. The germline V gene encodes CDR1 MNHEY and CDR2 SVGEGT. CDR3 length: 15 residues. The CDR3 coding sequence is TGTGCCAGCAGTTCCCCCGGGGGGCGCACGTTCGAGCAGTACTTC. It is translated as CASSSPGGRTFEQYF.

This rearrangement joins TRBV11-2 to TRBJ2-1; 7 bases match TRBD1. V lost 7 bases and J lost 15; bases outside the gene matches: 12. Germline V gives CDR1 SGHAT, CDR2 FQNNGV. This CDR3 has 12 residues. The CDR3 DNA reads as TGTGCCAGCACTCAAAGGGGGCGTCGGCGGTTCTTC. Encoded protein: CASTQRGRRRFF.

The chain uses TRBV6-5 and TRBJ2-5; TRBD1 matches at 8 bases. CDR1 is MNHEY and CDR2 is SVGAGI in the germline V gene. The CDR3 extends over 14 amino acids. V shed 6 bases, J shed 5 bases, and the junction held 8 bases outside the gene matches. CDR3 residues: CASSSPGGQETQYF. The DNA of the CDR3 is TGTGCCAGCAGCTCCCCAGGGGGCCAGGAGACCCAGTACTTC.

This clone came up once. The chain couples TRBV24-1 to TRBJ2-7; D is ambiguous. There are 15 residues in the CDR3. Trimming shortened V by 0 bases and J by 0 bases, and 8 bases separated the two germline ends. Germline V gene lookup returns CDR1 KGHDR and CDR2 SFDVKD. This CDR3 is CATSDLKSNSYEQYF. Here the CDR3 DNA reads TGTGCCACCAGTGATTTGAAGAGCAACTCCTACGAGCAGTACTTC.

Comment on this clone: Other nucleotide sequences from this sample produce the same CDR3. This chain joins TRBV12-3 or TRBV12-4 and TRBJ2-7, with a tentative D call TRBD1 (5 bases). Trimming left V 5 bases short and J 6 bases short, with 11 bases between. This CDR3 has 12 amino acids. The CDR3 DNA is TGTGCCAGCAGTCCCCAGGGATCCGAGCAGTACTTC. As protein: CASSPQGSEQYF.

This clone is a singleton in its sample. The genes are TRBV7-2 and TRBJ1-4; 8 nucleotides align to TRBD1. V was pared by 5 bases and J by 4 bases, with 3 bases of the junction left unmatched. This CDR3 contains 14 residues. Germline V gene data show CDR1 as SGHTA and CDR2 as FQGNSA. CDR3 sequence reads: CASSRTGNNEKLFF. The CDR3 region has the DNA TGTGCCAGCAGCAGGACAGGGAATAATGAAAAACTGTTTTTT. Looking up the rest from reference TRBV7-2 and TRBJ1-4 gives the full variable domain: GAGVSQSPSNKVTEKGKDVELRCDPISGHTALYWYRQSLGQGLEFLIYFQGNSAPDKSGLPSDRFSAERTGGSVSTLTIQRTQQEDSAVYLCASSRTGNNEKLFFGSGTQLSVL.

This chain connects TRBV5-1 to TRBJ1-2, with 8 bases lining up with TRBD1. With 2 bases clipped from V and 7 bases from J, the junction kept 10 bases outside the gene matches. The CDR3 has 15 residues. Germline assignment: CDR1 SGHRS and CDR2 YFSETQ. CDR3 nucleotide sequence: TGCGCCAGCAGCTTAACAGGGGGAGGTGTTGGTGGCTACACCTTC. Translating gives CASSLTGGGVGGYTF.

The chain carries TRBV18 and TRBJ1-2; D may be TRBD1 (5 bases). There are 13 residues in the CDR3. Germline V gene data show CDR1 as KGHSH and CDR2 as LQKENI. The germline V and J ends were trimmed by 3 bases and 8 bases, with 13 bases remaining between them. The CDR3 nucleotides are TGTGCCAGCTCACCTTCAGGGATTGAGGGCTACACCTTC. Translation gives CASSPSGIEGYTF.

The chain uses TRBV7-9 and TRBJ2-1; the match to TRBD2 covers 9 bases. From germline, CDR1 is SEHNR and CDR2 FQNEAQ (reference sequence). The CDR3 is made up of 18 amino acids. V gave up 0 bases and J gave up 0 bases; unmatched junction bases: 6. The CDR3 bases are TGTGCCAGCAGCTTAGCGAGACTAGCGGATTACTCCTACAATGAGCAGTTCTTC. Residues: CASSLARLADYSYNEQFF.

The V and J genes are TRBV5-1 and TRBJ2-1; 8 bases match TRBD2. The CDR3 sequence is 15 residues long. Germline V gene sequence: CDR1 SGHRS, CDR2 YFSETQ. Trimming removed 4 bases from V and 1 base from J; junction bases left unmatched: 4. The CDR3 protein is CASSQSGGSYNEQFF. Here the CDR3 DNA reads TGCGCCAGCAGCCAGAGCGGGGGATCCTACAATGAGCAGTTCTTC.

V and J are TRBV19 and TRBJ2-1; a weak D match, TRBD2 (6 bases). Trimming pared 7 bases from V and 0 bases from J, leaving 19 bases between. Germline CDR1 LNHDA, CDR2 SQIVND (reference sequence). The CDR3 is 17 amino acids. In DNA form, the CDR3 reads TGTGCCAGTACCTCCCGGGACTGGGGGAGCTCCTACAATGAGCAGTTCTTC. It codes for CASTSRDWGSSYNEQFF.

CDR3 sequence reads: CAWSFATKHNSPLHF. CDR3 sequence (DNA): TGTGCCTGGAGTTTTGCGACTAAACATAATTCACCCCTCCACTTT. This sequence joins TRBV30 and TRBJ1-6; D gene uncertain. The V gene's germline CDR1 is GTSNPN and CDR2 SVGIG (reference sequence). The CDR3 length is 15 residues. With 2 bases removed from V and 5 bases from J, the gap between germline ends came to 13 bases.

V and J are TRBV9 and TRBJ2-1, with 8 positions matching TRBD2. V lost 3 bases to trimming and J lost 4 bases; unmatched junction nucleotides: 3. Germline CDR1 and CDR2: SGDLS and YYNGEE. The CDR3 is 14 residues long. The CDR3: CASSAGGDYNEQFF. CDR3 nucleotide sequence: TGTGCCAGCAGCGCGGGAGGGGATTACAATGAGCAGTTCTTC.

The chain couples TRBV7-6 to TRBJ2-7; D perhaps matches TRBD1 (6 bases). Germline assignment: CDR1 SGHVS and CDR2 FNYEAQ. The CDR3 loop spans 16 amino acids. With 1 base removed from V and 5 bases from J, the gap between germline ends came to 18 bases. In DNA form, the CDR3 reads TGTGCCAGCAGCTTAGAGTTGGGGGCTTGGGTCCACGAGCAGTACTTC. Translation: CASSLELGAWVHEQYF.

The rearrangement joins TRBV19 to TRBJ1-5, with D perhaps TRBD1 (6 bases). Germline V CDR1 and CDR2: LNHDA, SQIVND (reference sequence). This CDR3 is 14 amino acids long. V was pared by 5 bases and J by 3 bases, with 11 bases between. This CDR3 is CASSVGQNNQPQHF. CDR3 nucleotides: TGTGCCAGTAGTGTCGGACAGAACAATCAGCCCCAGCATTTT.